This T cell receptor beta chain came from a study of early stage breast cancer tumors. Background on the study: Among some twelve ER+/PR+/HER2- tumors, eight were ductal, four lobular.

This table comes from immunoSEQ multiplex PCR, and its TCRdb copy is limited to in-frame clones, with some not included. The sample has just over 50,000 clones, around 80% seen once. This clone showed up just a few times. Its antigen is not known. Study outcomes and limitations: Compared with adjacent normal breast, tumors showed about 2.3-fold denser, more clonal T cells. Bulk DNA sequencing of unsorted cells missed chain pairing and markers.

There are 13 residues in the CDR3. Between the trimmed V and J ends, which lost 1 base and 6 bases, there was a span of 10 bases. From germline, CDR1 is MGHDK and CDR2 SYGVNS. The receptor's source is a person in their 40s with breast cancer. The material sequenced was blood. The J gene is TRBJ2-7, the V gene TRBV25-1; D is ambiguous. CDR3 nucleotide sequence: TGTGCCAGCAGTGAATGGGTCCCGGGCGAGCAGTACTTC. It yields the protein CASSEWVPGEQYF.